Below, 25 T cell receptor beta chains from the same sample are listed, as sequenced in a study of blood T cell repertoires in COVID-19 (dated by TCRdb to 2020 to 2021). The library relied on the immunoSEQ multiplex PCR assay. Held by TCRdb, this immuneACCESS table contains in-frame sequences only and omits some clones. Under half of the omission traces to an unresolved V gene where checked; the cause of the rest is unknown. This sample comprises 430,000 or so clones, 85% to 90% of them detected only once. Of the sample, 1.5% to 2% falls within the top ten clones. The sample consisted of PBMCs or T cells enriched from blood (not recorded which). These receptors were obtained from a woman aged 40-49 years who had recovered from COVID-19.

This clone was recorded only once. The V gene is TRBV11-3, the J gene TRBJ2-1; 10 nucleotides match TRBD1. J was trimmed by 0 bases and V by 6 bases; bases with no gene match: 5. The CDR3 extends over 16 amino acids. CDR1 and CDR2 from the germline V gene are SGHNT and YENEEA. For the CDR3, the DNA is TGTGCCAGCAGTCGGGACAGGGGTTCCTCCTACAATGAGCAGTTCTTC. The encoded protein is CASSRDRGSSYNEQFF.

This chain connects TRBV23-1 to TRBJ1-2; D is unclear. TRBV23-1 is treated as an ORF (open reading frame) with a function not yet certain. V was trimmed by 0 bases and J by 4 bases, leaving 9 bases between them. This CDR3 has 14 residues. The CDR3: CASSQSRWSYGYTF. The CDR3 nucleotides read TGCGCCAGCAGTCAATCGCGGTGGTCCTATGGCTACACCTTC.

This clone showed up just once. This chain uses TRBV27 with TRBJ1-2; no reliable D call. The germline V gene has CDR1 MNHEY and CDR2 SMNVEV (reference sequence). The CDR3 has 14 residues. Between the trimmed V and J ends, which lost 0 bases and 5 bases, there was a span of 10 bases. CDR3 coding DNA: TGTGCCAGCAGTTTATCGTTACAGACATATGGCTACACCTTC. It translates to CASSLSLQTYGYTF.

The chain couples TRBV4-3 to TRBJ2-2; 9 positions agree with TRBD2. The V gene end was trimmed by 2 bases and the J gene end by 1 base; junction bases not matched to a gene: 5. Germline CDR1 reads LGHNA; CDR2 reads YSLEER. The CDR3 is 17 residues long. The CDR3 spells CASSQPRLAVNTGELFF. The CDR3 nucleotides are TGCGCCAGCAGCCAACCCCGACTAGCGGTGAACACCGGGGAGCTGTTTTTT.

V usage is TRBV29-1 and J usage is TRBJ2-3; 10 bases fit TRBD1. The germline gives CDR1 SQVTM, CDR2 ANQGSEA. Losses at the gene ends were 2 bases for V and 7 bases for J; bases not matched to a gene: 6. CDR3 length: 14 amino acids. CDR3 sequence (DNA): TGCAGCGTTGAACGCGGGACAGGGGTAAATACGCAGTATTTT. This gives the protein CSVERGTGVNTQYF.

The chain recombines TRBV6-4 with TRBJ1-1, with D hard to call. The CDR3 covers 13 residues. Germline V gene lookup returns CDR1 MRHNA and CDR2 SNTAGT. Trimming left V 5 bases short and J 7 bases short, with 14 bases between. The CDR3 is CASSPKARGEAFF. DNA for the CDR3: TGTGCCAGCAGTCCAAAAGCTAGAGGTGAAGCTTTCTTT.

The chain combines TRBV11-3 with TRBJ1-2; the match to TRBD1 covers 7 bases. The trim removed 5 bases at V and 5 bases at J, leaving 17 bases unmatched. The CDR3 extends over 17 amino acids. Germline loops: CDR1 SGHNT, CDR2 YENEEA. The CDR3 loop reads CASSQGLEGALEYGYTF. The CDR3 nucleotides read TGTGCCAGCAGCCAAGGATTAGAGGGGGCGTTAGAATATGGCTACACCTTC.

This clone has just one count. The rearrangement joins TRBV5-1 to TRBJ2-7; the D gene is possibly TRBD1 (5 bases). Germline V CDR1 and CDR2: SGHRS, YFSETQ. V gave up 0 bases and J gave up 6 bases, with 13 bases separating them. This CDR3 has 14 residues. DNA of the CDR3: TGCGCCAGCAGCTTGGGCTGGGGCCAGGGCGAGCAGTACTTC. Encoded protein: CASSLGWGQGEQYF. Combining the CDR3 with reference TRBV5-1 and TRBJ2-7 gives the whole variable domain KAGVTQTPRYLIKTRGQQVTLSCSPISGHRSVSWYQQTPGQGLQFLFEYFSETQRNKGNFPGRFSGRQFSNSRSEMNVSTLELGDSALYLCASSLGWGQGEQYFGPGTRLTVT.

This chain links TRBV2 with TRBJ1-6, with 7 nucleotides matching TRBD1. The germline gives CDR1 SNHLY, CDR2 FYNNEI. The CDR3 spans 16 residues. V lost 7 bases to trimming and J lost 3 bases; unmatched junction nucleotides: 9. The DNA for the CDR3 is TGTGCCAGCAAAAGAGGACAGGCGAACTATAATTCACCCCTCCACTTT. Translating gives CASKRGQANYNSPLHF. The full variable domain, completed using reference TRBV2 and TRBJ1-6, is EPEVTQTPSHQVTQMGQEVILRCVPISNHLYFYWYRQILGQKVEFLVSFYNNEISEKSEIFDDQFSVERPDGSNFTLKIRSTKLEDSAMYFCASKRGQANYNSPLHFGNGTRLTVT.

This rearrangement joins TRBV5-8 to TRBJ1-2; D is possibly TRBD1 (6 bases). The CDR3 has 14 amino acids. Germline values: CDR1 SGHTS, CDR2 YDEGEE. V lost 2 bases and J lost 3, with 11 bases in between. CDR3 protein: CASSFGQNYYGYTF. In DNA form, the CDR3 reads TGTGCCAGCAGCTTCGGACAGAACTACTATGGCTACACCTTC.

The chain uses TRBV5-1 and TRBJ1-1; no clear D gene. CDR3 length equals 14 residues. Germline V gene lookup returns CDR1 SGHRS and CDR2 YFSETQ. V was clipped by 4 bases and J by 4 bases, with 14 bases between them. The CDR3 here is CASSEWAEGTEAFF. DNA for the CDR3: TGCGCCAGCAGCGAGTGGGCAGAGGGCACTGAAGCTTTCTTT.

The V call is TRBV14, the J call TRBJ1-3, with D possibly TRBD1 on 6 matching bases. Trimming shortened V by 1 base and J by 0 bases, and 13 bases separated the two germline ends. Germline CDR1 SGHDN, CDR2 FVKESK. There are 17 residues in the CDR3. The CDR3 DNA reads TGTGCCAGCAGCCAAGCTACAGGGCCGAGCTCTGGAAACACCATATATTTT. Its translation: CASSQATGPSSGNTIYF.

CDR3 nucleotide sequence: TGTGCCAGCAGTTTCGAGCGGGAGGCTAACCCCGAAGAGACCCAGTACTTC. This sequence encodes CASSFEREANPEETQYF. The chain joins TRBV6-4 to TRBJ2-5; 9 bases fit TRBD2. Trimming cost V 5 bases and J 3 bases; bases outside gene matches: 13. Germline CDR1 and CDR2: MRHNA and SNTAGT. This CDR3 spans 17 amino acids.

The V call is TRBV5-8, the J call TRBJ1-5; D perhaps matches TRBD1 (5 bases). The V end lost 3 bases, the J end lost 1 base, and 17 bases lay between the germline ends. Germline assignment: CDR1 SGHTS and CDR2 YDEGEE. The CDR3 is made up of 17 amino acids. CDR3 sequence (DNA): TGTGCCAGCAGCTCAGGCAGACAGCCCGGGAGCAATCAGCCCCAGCATTTT. It codes for CASSSGRQPGSNQPQHF.

This clone came up once. Other DNA variants within this sample encode the same CDR3. The rearrangement joins TRBV5-1 to TRBJ2-1; TRBD2 matches at 10 bases. This CDR3 is built from 15 residues. V lost 0 bases to trimming and J lost 5 bases; unmatched junction nucleotides: 2. Germline CDR1 and CDR2: SGHRS and YFSETQ. CDR3 sequence: CASSLVAGGDNEQFF. For the CDR3, the DNA is TGCGCCAGCAGCTTGGTAGCGGGAGGCGACAATGAGCAGTTCTTC. The full variable domain, in which reference TRBV5-1 and TRBJ2-1 provide the parts outside the CDR3, is KAGVTQTPRYLIKTRGQQVTLSCSPISGHRSVSWYQQTPGQGLQFLFEYFSETQRNKGNFPGRFSGRQFSNSRSEMNVSTLELGDSALYLCASSLVAGGDNEQFFGPGTRLTVL.

Comment on this clone: Other DNA sequences of this sample code for an identical CDR3. The chain couples TRBV12-3 or TRBV12-4 to TRBJ2-1; D is uncertain. This CDR3 comprises 12 residues. V lost 7 bases, J lost 4 bases, and 8 bases lay in between. The chain's CDR3 is CASTSSYNEQFF. CDR3 DNA: TGTGCCAGCACAAGCTCTTACAATGAGCAGTTCTTC.

The chain recombines TRBV2 with TRBJ2-7; maybe TRBD1 (6 bases). Between the trimmed V and J ends, which lost 6 bases and 3 bases, there was a span of 9 bases. The germline V gene encodes CDR1 SNHLY and CDR2 FYNNEI. The CDR3 runs to 12 residues. The CDR3 spells CASSRQVYEQYF. The DNA for the CDR3 is TGTGCCAGCAGCCGACAGGTCTACGAGCAGTACTTC.

A few counts support this clone. V and J are TRBV2 and TRBJ1-4; no firm D call. Deletions cut 1 base from V and 6 bases from J, with 6 bases between. The CDR3 loop spans 13 amino acids. Germline CDR1 SNHLY, CDR2 FYNNEI. The DNA for the CDR3 is TGTGCCAGCAGTGAAGAGTCAGATGAAAAACTGTTTTTT. Its translation: CASSEESDEKLFF.

The chain joins TRBV19 to TRBJ1-3; weak D call: TRBD1 (5 bases). V was clipped by 10 bases and J by 2 bases, with 12 bases between them. Germline V gene data show CDR1 as LNHDA and CDR2 as SQIVND (reference sequence). The CDR3 is made up of 13 amino acids. CDR3 sequence reads: CATAAGAGNTIYF. The CDR3 nucleotides read TGTGCCACCGCGGCGGGGGCTGGAAACACCATATATTTT.

The genes are TRBV12-3 or TRBV12-4 and TRBJ2-5; TRBD2 might be the D (6 bases). The CDR3 has 13 residues. Trimming took 4 bases from V and 5 from J, leaving 11 bases between them. The CDR3 is CASSWRGWETQYF. In nucleotides, the CDR3 is TGTGCCAGCAGTTGGCGGGGTTGGGAGACCCAGTACTTC.

V usage is TRBV19 and J usage is TRBJ2-2; D possibly corresponds to TRBD2 (5 bases). The CDR3 is 15 amino acids. The V gene's germline CDR1 is LNHDA and CDR2 SQIVND (reference sequence). Trimming cost V 3 bases and J 5 bases, with 13 bases left between them. CDR3 sequence reads: CASSIERAATGELFF. As DNA, the CDR3 is TGTGCCAGTAGTATCGAGAGGGCGGCGACCGGGGAGCTGTTTTTT.

The chain is built from TRBV7-9 and TRBJ2-5, with D possibly TRBD2 on 6 matching bases. V lost 5 bases and J 3 bases, leaving 22 bases between the germline ends. The germline V gene encodes CDR1 SEHNR and CDR2 FQNEAQ (reference sequence). This CDR3 comprises 17 residues. The DNA for the CDR3 is TGTGCCAGCAGCCCCCTGATGGGTCTAGCGCTGGAAGAGACCCAGTACTTC. It specifies CASSPLMGLALEETQYF.

Written as DNA, the CDR3 is TGTGCCAGCAGCCCCCGACAGTTGGATACGCAGTATTTT. Translation gives CASSPRQLDTQYF. V gene TRBV13 combines with J gene TRBJ2-3, with D possibly matching TRBD1 (5 bases). The CDR3 loop spans 13 amino acids. V lost 5 bases and J lost 6, with 12 bases in between. Germline loops: CDR1 PRHDT, CDR2 FYEKMQ (reference sequence).

The chain recombines TRBV3-1 (or the pseudogene TRBV3-2) with TRBJ2-7, with TRBD2 matching over 11 bases. The CDR3 has 16 residues. The V and J ends lost 4 bases and 2 bases, in that order; junction bases with no gene match: 7. CDR1 is LGHDT, CDR2 YNNKEL, per germline (reference sequence). In nucleotides, the CDR3 is TGTGCCAGCAGCCTCCGACTAGCGGGAACTCCCTACGAGCAGTACTTC. Translating it yields CASSLRLAGTPYEQYF.

The chain uses TRBV11-3 and TRBJ1-1; a possible D gene is TRBD1 (6 bases). Trimming took off 8 bases at V and 0 bases at J, with 19 bases between the two ends. Looked up from germline, CDR1 is SGHNT and CDR2 is YENEEA. The CDR3 is 16 amino acids. This chain's CDR3 is CASGERTGSLNTEAFF. The CDR3 DNA is TGTGCCAGCGGAGAGAGAACAGGGTCTCTGAACACTGAAGCTTTCTTT. Full variable domain (missing parts from reference TRBV11-3 and TRBJ1-1): EAGVVQSPRYKIIEKKQPVAFWCNPISGHNTLYWYLQNLGQGPELLIRYENEEAVDDSQLPKDRFSAERLKGVDSTLKIQPAELGDSAVYLCASGERTGSLNTEAFFGQGTRLTVV.